This is a list of T cell receptor beta chains from one sample in a study of cytomegalovirus exposure and HLA in healthy donors. Profiled with immunoSEQ multiplex PCR; TCRdb holds only in-frame clones, not every one. The top ten clones hold around 1.7% of a sample with some 240,000 clones, over 90% of them seen once. Sequenced input: PBMCs. The source is a girl aged 2 to 9 in good health and CMV-seronegative. Both conserved end residues are part of each CDR3.

V: TRBV4-1
CDR3: CASSHGDRDIQPQHF

V: TRBV30
CDR3: CAWSVAGRELFF

V: TRBV27
CDR3: CASSLQGAKNIQYF

V: TRBV5-6
CDR3: CASSSQQLNSPLHF

V: TRBV29-1
CDR3: CMAGENTEAFF

V: TRBV5-6
CDR3: CASSYGTSYNEQFF

V: TRBV18
CDR3: CASSPLGGWNEQYF

V: TRBV7-6
CDR3: CASSLAPAGGTYNEQFF

V: TRBV6-1
CDR3: CASSVLGQGSSGANVLTF

V: TRBV5-1
CDR3: CASSLAAGQGSDTQYF

V: TRBV5-1
CDR3: CASSLDPPRSGPYNEQFF

V: TRBV27
CDR3: CASSSPRAGGFREQYF

V: TRBV18
CDR3: CASSPSGWGADTQYF

V: TRBV5-1
CDR3: CASSLGQSNTEAFF

V: TRBV4-1
CDR3: CASSQLRDTGELFF

V: TRBV29-1
CDR3: CSVWGPPGGSEETQYF

V: TRBV19
CDR3: CASSTRPPTNEKLFF

V: TRBV11-2
CDR3: CASSLSTDRGRSPLHF

V: TRBV14
CDR3: CASSPPGGGTSGRALYNEQFF

V: TRBV5-1
CDR3: CASSRGLAMNTGELFF

V: TRBV7-9
CDR3: CASSLETGPYEQYF

V: TRBV5-1
CDR3: CASSLAPSGELYEQYF

V: TRBV13
CDR3: CASSTSVPGTQYF

V: TRBV5-1
CDR3: CASSLDRSTSTDTQYF

V: TRBV6-6
CDR3: CASSYPPGDYNSPLHF

V: TRBV15
CDR3: CATSIGGGVQETQYF

V: TRBV27
CDR3: CASSLLQQWIAGGNTGELFF

V: TRBV18
CDR3: CASSPLAGNQETQYF

V: TRBV7-6
CDR3: CASSPWPSGRQETQYF

V: TRBV6-6
CDR3: CASSYLGQGGEAFF

V: TRBV10-3
CDR3: CAISDGSTVETQYF

V: TRBV28
CDR3: CASSRHEQYF

V: TRBV5-1
CDR3: CASSLEGFGTTNYGYTF

V: TRBV7-9
CDR3: CASSLISWQWNSPLHF

V: TRBV9
CDR3: CASSVGTGETQYF

V: TRBV6-5
CDR3: CASSYSGEGTEAFF

V: TRBV29-1
CDR3: CSGGLRGLPDGEQFF

V: TRBV5-4
CDR3: CASSFSSGLSYEQYF

V: TRBV10-3
CDR3: CAISGGEQPNTEAFF